Following are 15 T cell receptor beta chains from one sample sequenced in a study of beta chain features in type 1 diabetes. Of the isolated RNA, all was reverse transcribed, and so the sequenced material was expressed TCRB transcripts. Assay: immunoSEQ multiplex PCR; the TCRdb copy retains only in-frame clones and omits some. The sample comprises roughly 700,000 clones, over 10% of which are singletons, and 0.022% rests with the top ten. The study's findings and limits: TCRB CDR3 length was moderately but significantly reduced in all four CD4+ subsets of Type 1 diabetes patients.

These receptors lack a known antigen. The sample was naive CD4+ T cells from blood. The receptors were sampled from a man aged 18 to 35 with type 1 diabetes.

In this sample, this clone turned up a few times. The J gene is TRBJ1-2, the V gene TRBV14; D call uncertain. Germline V gene data show CDR1 as SGHDN and CDR2 as FVKESK. Trimming removed 0 bases from V and 7 bases from J, with 15 bases in between. The CDR3 is 15 amino acids. CDR3 sequence: CASSQDGKGLGGYTF. For the CDR3, the DNA is TGTGCCAGCAGCCAAGATGGAAAGGGCCTAGGTGGCTACACCTTC.

This clone was seen more than once but under ten times. J is TRBJ1-2 and V is TRBV4-1, with 7 bases aligning to TRBD1. The CDR3 loop spans 12 amino acids. V lost 3 bases and J lost 8; bases outside the gene matches: 3. The germline CDR1 and CDR2 sequences are MGHRA and YSYEKL. The CDR3 DNA sequence: TGCGCCAGCAGCCACATACAGGGGGGCTACACCTTC. The encoded protein is CASSHIQGGYTF.

In its sample, this clone was seen a few times. The chain combines TRBV7-9 with TRBJ2-7; possible D gene TRBD1, 6 bases. Germline assignment: CDR1 SEHNR and CDR2 FQNEAQ (reference sequence). The CDR3 contains 14 residues. Trimming removed 5 bases from V and 1 base from J, with 12 bases in between. DNA for the CDR3: TGTGCCAGCAGCCCCCGGCAGGGGTCCTACGAGCAGTACTTC. Translating gives CASSPRQGSYEQYF.

This clone came up a few times. Additional DNA sequences in this sample encode the identical CDR3. The chain joins TRBV20-1 to TRBJ2-5; D may match TRBD1 or TRBD2 (5 bases each). CDR3 length: 11 amino acids. The germline V gene encodes CDR1 DFQATT and CDR2 SNEGSKA (reference sequence). Trimming cost V 7 bases and J 5 bases, with 11 bases left between them. DNA of the CDR3: TGCAGTGTGGGGCGCGGGGAGACCCAGTACTTC. It is translated as CSVGRGETQYF.

The chain couples TRBV7-6 to TRBJ2-5, with TRBD1 matching 8 bases. CDR3 length: 16 amino acids. V shed 5 bases, J shed 5 bases, and the junction held 13 bases outside the gene matches. Germline assignment: CDR1 SGHVS and CDR2 FNYEAQ. The CDR3 sequence: CASSITGTGSFETQYF. CDR3 DNA sequence: TGTGCCAGCAGCATTACCGGGACAGGCAGTTTCGAGACCCAGTACTTC.

The chain is built from TRBV2 and TRBJ1-2; 8 nucleotides match TRBD1. The V gene's germline CDR1 is SNHLY and CDR2 FYNNEI. CDR3 length: 16 residues. Germline trimming cut 2 bases from V and 2 bases from J; bases unmatched to any gene: 7. The CDR3 region is CASSEQGAINNYGYTF. Here the CDR3 DNA reads TGTGCCAGCAGTGAACAGGGGGCGATTAACAACTATGGCTACACCTTC.

The chain links TRBV19 to TRBJ2-6, with a weak D call TRBD2 (5 bases). The CDR3 consists of 14 residues. The V end lost 9 bases, the J end lost 1 base, and 10 bases lay between the germline ends. Germline assignment: CDR1 LNHDA and CDR2 SQIVND (reference sequence). In DNA form, the CDR3 reads TGTGCCAGCGACGGGGTGTCTGGGGCCAACGTCCTGACTTTC. Its protein is CASDGVSGANVLTF.

The V gene is TRBV6-5, the J gene TRBJ2-2, with 8 bases lining up with TRBD1. This CDR3 is built from 14 residues. With 5 bases clipped from V and 6 bases from J, the junction kept 5 bases outside the gene matches. Looked up from germline, CDR1 is MNHEY and CDR2 is SVGAGI. The CDR3 nucleotides are TGTGCCAGCAGTATGGACAGGGACGCCGGGGAGCTGTTTTTT. It encodes CASSMDRDAGELFF.

The gene calls are TRBV5-6 and TRBJ2-3, with D possibly TRBD2 on 7 matching bases. Germline V gene lookup returns CDR1 SGHDT and CDR2 YYEEEE. The CDR3 loop spans 14 amino acids. The germline V and J ends were trimmed by 3 bases and 1 base, with 9 bases remaining between them. CDR3 DNA: TGTGCCAGCAGCTCGGGGGGCCGCACAGATACGCAGTATTTT. Its protein product is CASSSGGRTDTQYF.

A few counts support this clone. The J gene is TRBJ1-2, the V gene TRBV7-2; D is perhaps TRBD1 (6 bases). The germline V gene has CDR1 SGHTA and CDR2 FQGNSA. Trimming removed 7 bases from V and 1 base from J, with 16 bases in between. The CDR3 contains 15 residues. CDR3 sequence (DNA): TGTGCCAGCACGGGCTTACCGGACAGTAACTATGGCTACACCTTC. This encodes CASTGLPDSNYGYTF.

This clone was counted a few times. The chain combines TRBV28 with TRBJ2-7; the D is unclear. The V gene's germline CDR1 is MDHEN and CDR2 SYDVKM. Trimming stripped 10 bases from V and 4 bases from J, with 17 bases between. This CDR3 is built from 13 residues. Here the CDR3 reads CATTRPPSYEQYF. The CDR3 DNA is TGTGCCACCACTCGACCGCCATCGTACGAGCAGTACTTC.

This clone was detected only a few times. This chain connects TRBV14 to TRBJ2-5; D is ambiguous. Trimming took 1 base from V and 2 from J, leaving 8 bases between them. Germline V gene lookup returns CDR1 SGHDN and CDR2 FVKESK. The CDR3 runs to 14 residues. The CDR3 region has the DNA TGTGCCAGCAGCCAAGTTTCCTATCAAGAGACCCAGTACTTC. Translated, it gives CASSQVSYQETQYF.

This clone was observed a few times. The rearrangement links TRBV9 to TRBJ2-3; 9 bases fit TRBD2. There are 18 residues in the CDR3. Germline CDR1 SGDLS, CDR2 YYNGEE. J gave up 2 bases and V 0 bases, and 10 bases lay outside the gene matches. The CDR3 DNA is TGTGCCAGCAGCGTAGGCCTAGCGGGGCGAATTTACACAGATACGCAGTATTTT. Protein sequence: CASSVGLAGRIYTDTQYF.

The chain has TRBV21-1 and TRBJ2-7; the table gives TRBD1 as D, unverified against the DNA. TRBV21-1 is an annotated pseudogene. The CDR3 runs to 15 residues. The CDR3 loop is CASSSPGHQSYEQYF. CDR3 nucleotide sequence: TGTGCCAGCAGCAGCCCCGGACACCAATCCTACGAGCAGTACTTC.

The chain recombines TRBV5-1 with TRBJ2-1; D is uncertain. V lost 4 bases to trimming and J lost 5 bases, with 7 bases between them. This CDR3 contains 12 residues. CDR1 is SGHRS, CDR2 YFSETQ, per germline. The CDR3 reads CASSRNNNEQFF. The CDR3 DNA reads TGCGCCAGCAGCCGCAACAACAATGAGCAGTTCTTC.